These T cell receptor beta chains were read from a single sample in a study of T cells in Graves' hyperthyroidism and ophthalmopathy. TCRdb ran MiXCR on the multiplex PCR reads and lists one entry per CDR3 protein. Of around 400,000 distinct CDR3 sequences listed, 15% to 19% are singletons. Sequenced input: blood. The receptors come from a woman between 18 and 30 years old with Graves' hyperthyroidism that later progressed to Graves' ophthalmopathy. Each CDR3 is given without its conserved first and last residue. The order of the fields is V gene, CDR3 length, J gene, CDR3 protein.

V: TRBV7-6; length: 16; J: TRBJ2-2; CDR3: ASSSRLTSGSYSGELF
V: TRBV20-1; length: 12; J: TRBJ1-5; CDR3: SARRGDRAQPQH
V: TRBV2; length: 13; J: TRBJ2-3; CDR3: ASRDSAAPTDTQY
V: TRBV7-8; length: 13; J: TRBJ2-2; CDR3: ASSLGIGNTGELF
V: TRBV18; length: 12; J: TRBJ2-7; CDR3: ASSQLLDSYEQY
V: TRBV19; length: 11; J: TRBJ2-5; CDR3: ASSIGRQETQY
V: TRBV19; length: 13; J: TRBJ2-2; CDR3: ASSLGASRAGELF
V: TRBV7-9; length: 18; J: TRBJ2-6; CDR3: ASSLRTERGRAAGANVLT
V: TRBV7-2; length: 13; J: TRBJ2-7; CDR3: ASSLSGSGSYEQY
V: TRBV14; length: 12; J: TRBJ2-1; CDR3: ASSRIGQKNEQF
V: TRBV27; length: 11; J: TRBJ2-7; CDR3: ASSLSAQGEQY
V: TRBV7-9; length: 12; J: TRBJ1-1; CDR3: ASSFPDLNTEAF
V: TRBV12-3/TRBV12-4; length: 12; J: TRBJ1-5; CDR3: ASSFNAEFQPQH
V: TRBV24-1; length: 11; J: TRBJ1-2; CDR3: ATSETAYYGYT
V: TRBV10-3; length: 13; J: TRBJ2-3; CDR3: AIKGAGRYTDTQY
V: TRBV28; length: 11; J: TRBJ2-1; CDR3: ASTGGPVNEQF
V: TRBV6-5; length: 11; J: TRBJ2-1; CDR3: ASSYSLADEQF
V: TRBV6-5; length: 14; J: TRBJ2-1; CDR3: ASSYPGQGSYNEQF
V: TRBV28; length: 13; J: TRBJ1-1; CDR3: ASSLGQGYGTEAF
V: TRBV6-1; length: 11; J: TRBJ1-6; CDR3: ASSWRGQSPLH
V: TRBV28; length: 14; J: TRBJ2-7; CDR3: ASSLPHPPGCGEQY
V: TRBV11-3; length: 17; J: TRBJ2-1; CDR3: ASSGARLADDSAHNEQF
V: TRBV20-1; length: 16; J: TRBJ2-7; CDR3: SARAHRGLAGAQNEQY
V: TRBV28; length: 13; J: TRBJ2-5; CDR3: ASSLVTSSQETQY
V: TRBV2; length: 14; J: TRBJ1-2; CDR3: ASSADSGGAVNGYT
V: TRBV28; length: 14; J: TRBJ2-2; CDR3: ASSITSGRRVGELF
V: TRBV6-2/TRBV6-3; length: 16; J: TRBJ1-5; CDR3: ASSYSRGKGHGNQPQH
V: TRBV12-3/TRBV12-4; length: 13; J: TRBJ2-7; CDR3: ASSLSGTPGDEQY
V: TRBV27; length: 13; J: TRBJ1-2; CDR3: ASGLGQGENYGYT
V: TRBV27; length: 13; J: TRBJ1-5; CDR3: ASSLSTLSNQPQH
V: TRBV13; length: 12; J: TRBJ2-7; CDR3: ASSSRTVNYEQY
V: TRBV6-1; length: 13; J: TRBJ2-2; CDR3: ASSEEAANTGELF
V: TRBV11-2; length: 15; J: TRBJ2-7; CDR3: ASSLGFRTGDSYEQY
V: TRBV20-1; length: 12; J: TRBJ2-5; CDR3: SARNSGGRETQY
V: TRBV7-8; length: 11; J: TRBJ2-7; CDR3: ASTPLGVHEQY
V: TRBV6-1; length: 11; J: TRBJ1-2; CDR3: ASSYGSYYGYT
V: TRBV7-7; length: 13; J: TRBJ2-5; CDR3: ASSIDRGLGETQY
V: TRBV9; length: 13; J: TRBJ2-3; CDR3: ASSSSGSYTDTQY
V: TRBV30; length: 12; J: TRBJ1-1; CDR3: AWGKGEAGTEAF
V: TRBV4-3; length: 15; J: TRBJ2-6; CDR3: ASSQYLYTSGANVLT
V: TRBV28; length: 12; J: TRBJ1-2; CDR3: ASSLAGANYGYT
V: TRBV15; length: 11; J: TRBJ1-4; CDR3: ATSNDSGEKLF
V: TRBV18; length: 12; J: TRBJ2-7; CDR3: ASSQTGKGHEQY
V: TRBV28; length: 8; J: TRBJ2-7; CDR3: ATQSFEQY
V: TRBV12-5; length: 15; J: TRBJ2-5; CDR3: ASGLVRYRGLGETQY
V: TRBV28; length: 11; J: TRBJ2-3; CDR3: ASSPGALDTQY
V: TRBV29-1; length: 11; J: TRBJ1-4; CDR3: SALGGLNEKLF
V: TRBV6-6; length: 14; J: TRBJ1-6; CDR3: ASSYSGGVMNSPLH
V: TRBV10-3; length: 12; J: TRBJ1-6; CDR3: AISIQGANSPLH
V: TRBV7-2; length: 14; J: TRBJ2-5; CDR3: ASSLGGGTLKETQY
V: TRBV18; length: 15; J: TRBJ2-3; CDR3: ASSALTSGGLIDTQY
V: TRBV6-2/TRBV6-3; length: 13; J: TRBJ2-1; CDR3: ASRYSGSKKNEQF